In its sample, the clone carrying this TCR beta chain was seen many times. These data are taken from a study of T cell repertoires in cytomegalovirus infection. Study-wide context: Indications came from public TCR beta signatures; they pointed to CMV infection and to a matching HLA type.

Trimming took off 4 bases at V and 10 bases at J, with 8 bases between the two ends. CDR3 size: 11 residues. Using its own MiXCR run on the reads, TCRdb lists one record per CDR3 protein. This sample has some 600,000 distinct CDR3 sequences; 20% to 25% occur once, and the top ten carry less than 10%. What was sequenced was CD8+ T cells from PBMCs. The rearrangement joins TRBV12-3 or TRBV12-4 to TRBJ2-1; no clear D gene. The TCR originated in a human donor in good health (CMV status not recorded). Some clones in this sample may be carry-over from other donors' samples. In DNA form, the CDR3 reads TGTGCCAGCAGTTCAAGCTCGGAGCAGTTCTTC. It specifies CASSSSSEQFF.